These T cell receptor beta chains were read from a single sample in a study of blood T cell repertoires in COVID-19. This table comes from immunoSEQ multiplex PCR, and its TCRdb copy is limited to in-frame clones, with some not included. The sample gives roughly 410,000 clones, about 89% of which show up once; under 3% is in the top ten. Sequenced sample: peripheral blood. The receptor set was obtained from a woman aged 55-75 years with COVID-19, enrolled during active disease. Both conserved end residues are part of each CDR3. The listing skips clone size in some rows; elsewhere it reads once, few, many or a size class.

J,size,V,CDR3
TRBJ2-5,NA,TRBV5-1,CASSLLPVQETQYF
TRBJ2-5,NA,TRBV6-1,CASSEATVQETQYF
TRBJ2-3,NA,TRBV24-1,CATSDLGGQYF
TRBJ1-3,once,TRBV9,CASSVGNRDGNTIYF
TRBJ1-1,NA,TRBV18,CASSPGDRETLEAFF
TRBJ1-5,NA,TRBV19,CASTLGTAYSNQPQHF
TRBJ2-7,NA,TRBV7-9,CASSPTRTSGDEQYF
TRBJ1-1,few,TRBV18,CASSQSENTEAFF
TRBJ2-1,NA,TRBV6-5,CASSYLSTTTIEQFF
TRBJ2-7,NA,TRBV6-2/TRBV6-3,CASSDGTASSYEQYF
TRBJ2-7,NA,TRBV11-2,CASSLRGTGPLQEQYF
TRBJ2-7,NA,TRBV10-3,CAISQTSGDYEQYF
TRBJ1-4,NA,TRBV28,CASGTGQEGWKYWGLGILFF
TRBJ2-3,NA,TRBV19,CASRPASATDTQYF
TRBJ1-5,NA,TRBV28,CASSLGGYQSNQPQHF
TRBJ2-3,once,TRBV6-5,CASSYMTSGGDTQYF
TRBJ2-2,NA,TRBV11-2,CASSLVQAGGPDTGELFF
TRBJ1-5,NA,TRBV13,CASSPPGGNQPQHF
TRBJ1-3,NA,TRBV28,CASSLSAPGGNTIYF
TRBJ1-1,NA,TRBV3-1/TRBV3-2,CASSQVSETQAFF
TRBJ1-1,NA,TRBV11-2,CASSSWTGGSTEAFF
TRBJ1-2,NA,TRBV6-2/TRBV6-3,CASSPPATGITNYGYTF
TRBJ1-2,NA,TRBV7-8,CASSLSGQGSSYTF
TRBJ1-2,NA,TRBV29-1,CSVPLGGYGYTF
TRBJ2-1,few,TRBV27,CASSPRLALNEQFF
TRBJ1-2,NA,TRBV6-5,CASSPGFLANYGYTF
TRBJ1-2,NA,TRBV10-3,CAIRREINYGYTF
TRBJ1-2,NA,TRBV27,CASSSTTGSIYGYTF
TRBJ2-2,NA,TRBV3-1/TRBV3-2,CASSQQTSGGNTGELFF
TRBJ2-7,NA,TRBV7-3,CASSLGGLANEQYF
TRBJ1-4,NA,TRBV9,CASSDSPAGNEKLFF
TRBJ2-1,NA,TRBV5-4,CASSFLDRPYNEQFF
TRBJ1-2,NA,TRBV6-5,CASGSGNRGYTF
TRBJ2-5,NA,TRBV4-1,CASSHSLSRTSGTQETQYF
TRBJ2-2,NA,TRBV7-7,CASSKTGVTGELFF
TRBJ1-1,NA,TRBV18,CASSPGGRGPEAFF
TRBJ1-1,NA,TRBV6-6,CASSRTESEAFF
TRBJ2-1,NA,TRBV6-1,CASSVGQGRISYNEQFF
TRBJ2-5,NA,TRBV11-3,CASSFGSWETQYF
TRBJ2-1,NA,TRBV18,CASSALPGQGYNEQFF
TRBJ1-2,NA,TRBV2,CASSPTGFPHRNYGYTF
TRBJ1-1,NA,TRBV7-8,CASSFPTGQNTEAFF
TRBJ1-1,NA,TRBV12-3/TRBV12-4,CASRTGRTEAFF
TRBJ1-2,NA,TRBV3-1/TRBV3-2,CASSPGQSAGYTF
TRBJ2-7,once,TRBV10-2,CASSGRGVSYEQYF
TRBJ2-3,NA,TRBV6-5,CASRRTTSSTDTQYF
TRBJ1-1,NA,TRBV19,CASSIRTGRGGTEAFF
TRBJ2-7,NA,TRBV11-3,CASSPPGQPYEQYF